The 13 T cell receptor beta chains given below trace back to one sample, sequenced in a study of T cell responses to AZD1222 COVID-19 vaccine. The method was immunoSEQ multiplex PCR; TCRdb's version includes in-frame clones alone and lacks a portion of them. The sample carries 86,000 or so clones, 90% recorded once. Sequencing used peripheral blood, obtained on day 0 of AZD1222 vaccination. The receptors were sampled from an adult in good health.

The rearrangement uses TRBV24-1 and TRBJ2-3; no definite D call. CDR3 length equals 15 residues. Trimming removed 4 bases at V and 0 bases at J, with 10 bases between. Germline V lookup: CDR1 KGHDR, CDR2 SFDVKD. CDR3 sequence: CATSEWSGSTDTQYF. For the CDR3, the DNA is TGTGCCACCAGTGAGTGGTCGGGCAGCACAGATACGCAGTATTTT.

This sequence joins TRBV7-6 and TRBJ2-7; 9 bases fit TRBD1. Germline CDR1 SGHVS, CDR2 FNYEAQ. The CDR3 length is 16 residues. Trimming cost V 5 bases and J 3 bases; bases outside gene matches: 11. Here the CDR3 reads CASSLEPRDRVYEQYF. The CDR3 nucleotides are TGTGCCAGCAGCCTCGAGCCGCGGGACAGGGTCTACGAGCAGTACTTC.

Written as DNA, the CDR3 is TGTGCCAGCAGCCTGGTCGGTAGCGGGGGGGCTTTACCGTCCGATACGCAGTATTTT. Translated, it gives CASSLVGSGGALPSDTQYF. The J gene is TRBJ2-3, the V gene TRBV27; 11 nucleotides agree with TRBD2. The germline gives CDR1 MNHEY, CDR2 SMNVEV (reference sequence). V lost 6 bases and J lost 6; bases outside the gene matches: 20. The CDR3 covers 19 residues.

The rearrangement uses TRBV2 and TRBJ2-7; the match to TRBD1 covers 10 bases. J was trimmed by 5 bases and V by 6 bases; bases with no gene match: 13. The CDR3 is 16 amino acids. Germline V gene data show CDR1 as SNHLY and CDR2 as FYNNEI. The CDR3 coding sequence is TGTGCCAGCAGGGAACCGACAGGGGGCAAAAGAGACGAGCAGTACTTC. Translated: CASREPTGGKRDEQYF.

The chain is built from TRBV29-1 and TRBJ2-6; TRBD2 might be the D (5 bases). Germline CDR1 SQVTM, CDR2 ANQGSEA. V was shortened by 1 base and J by 4 bases, with 11 bases between the two germline ends. The CDR3 sequence is 15 residues long. In DNA form, the CDR3 reads TGCAGCGTTGAAGCATCGAGGGCCGGGGCCAACGTCCTGACTTTC. Protein sequence: CSVEASRAGANVLTF.

The gene calls are TRBV15 and TRBJ2-7; 7 nucleotides line up with TRBD2. Germline-derived CDR1 and CDR2 are LNHNV and YYDKDF (reference sequence). This CDR3 region has 17 residues. V shed 0 bases, J shed 3 bases, and the junction held 11 bases outside the gene matches. Written as DNA, the CDR3 is TGTGCCACCAGCAGAGATATGGCGGCGGGAGTGATCTACGAGCAGTACTTC. It translates to CATSRDMAAGVIYEQYF.

This clone was found once. The genes are TRBV7-3 and TRBJ2-1; the match to TRBD2 covers 7 bases. Germline trimming cut 1 base from V and 8 bases from J; bases unmatched to any gene: 17. From germline, CDR1 is SGHTA and CDR2 FQGTGA. The CDR3 totals 18 residues. CDR3 nucleotides: TGTGCCAGCAGCTTAAACGGGGCGGGAGTTGTGGTGGGCGATGAGCAGTTCTTC. Encoded protein: CASSLNGAGVVVGDEQFF.

The chain uses TRBV19 and TRBJ1-1; no definite D call. The V and J ends lost 6 bases and 1 base respectively, with 9 bases between them. Germline-derived CDR1 and CDR2 are LNHDA and SQIVND (reference sequence). The CDR3 length is 13 residues. CDR3: CASRFLGNTEAFF. The CDR3 DNA reads as TGTGCCAGTAGATTCTTGGGGAACACTGAAGCTTTCTTT.

The V and J genes are TRBV3-1 (or the pseudogene TRBV3-2) and TRBJ2-7; maybe TRBD1 (6 bases). The V and J ends lost 3 bases and 0 bases respectively, with 9 bases between them. The CDR3 length is 14 residues. Per germline, CDR1 LGHDT and CDR2 YNNKEL (reference sequence). CDR3 DNA: TGTGCCAGCAGCCACATACAGGGCTCCTACGAGCAGTACTTC. Protein: CASSHIQGSYEQYF.

The chain couples TRBV19 to TRBJ1-5; 10 nucleotides line up with TRBD1. V was clipped by 5 bases and J by 7 bases; unmatched bases: 5. Germline V gene lookup returns CDR1 LNHDA and CDR2 SQIVND (reference sequence). This CDR3 region has 14 residues. CDR3 sequence (DNA): TGTGCCAGTAGTCGGGACAGGGGACGACAGCCCCAGCATTTT. Translated, it gives CASSRDRGRQPQHF.

With respect to this clone: Germline is not matched at one junction end, which may reflect a read error. CDR3: CASSLRAGGTFSNEQFF. The CDR3 bases are TGTGCTAGCAGCTTACGGGCCGGGGGGACTTTTAGCAATGAGCAGTTCTTC. The chain recombines TRBV7-7 with TRBJ2-1; TRBD2 matches at 7 bases. From germline, CDR1 is SSHAT and CDR2 FNYEAQ (reference sequence). The CDR3 is 17 residues long. Filled out from reference TRBV7-7 and TRBJ2-1, the complete variable domain reads GAGVSQSPRYKVTKRGQDVTLRCDPISSHATLYWYQQALGQGPEFLTYFNYEAQPDKSGLPSDRFSAERPEGSISTLTIQRTEQRDSAMYRCASSLRAGGTFSNEQFFGPGTRLTVL.

The chain carries TRBV10-2 and TRBJ2-7; unclear D gene. The germline V and J ends were trimmed by 6 bases and 2 bases, with 14 bases remaining between them. The CDR3 extends over 14 amino acids. Germline assignment: CDR1 WSHSY and CDR2 SAAADI. CDR3 sequence: CASRYGTGPYEQYF. The CDR3 nucleotides read TGCGCCAGCAGGTATGGCACCGGCCCCTACGAGCAGTACTTC.

This clone was recorded only once. The rearrangement joins TRBV3-1 (or the pseudogene TRBV3-2) to TRBJ1-1; D unresolved. The CDR3 spans 14 residues. Between the trimmed V and J ends, which lost 4 bases and 3 bases, there was a span of 12 bases. Germline-derived CDR1 and CDR2 are LGHDT and YNNKEL (reference sequence). The CDR3 loop is CASSRAGADTEAFF. In nucleotides, the CDR3 is TGTGCCAGCAGCCGAGCGGGCGCGGACACTGAAGCTTTCTTT.